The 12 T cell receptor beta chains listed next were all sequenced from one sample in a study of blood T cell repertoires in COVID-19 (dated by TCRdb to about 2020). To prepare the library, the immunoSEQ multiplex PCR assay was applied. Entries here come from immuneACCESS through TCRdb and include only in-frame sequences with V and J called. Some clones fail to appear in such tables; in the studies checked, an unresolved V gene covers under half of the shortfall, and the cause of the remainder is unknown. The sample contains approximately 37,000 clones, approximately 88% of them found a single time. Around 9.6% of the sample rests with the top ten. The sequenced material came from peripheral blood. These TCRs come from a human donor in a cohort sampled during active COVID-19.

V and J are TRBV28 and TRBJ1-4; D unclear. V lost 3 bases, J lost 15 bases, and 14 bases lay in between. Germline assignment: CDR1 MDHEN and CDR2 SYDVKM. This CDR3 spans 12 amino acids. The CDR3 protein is CASSLQFKRMFF. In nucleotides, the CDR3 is TGTGCCAGCAGTTTGCAGTTCAAGAGGATGTTTTTT. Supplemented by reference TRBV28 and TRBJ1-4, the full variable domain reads DVKVTQSSRYLVKRTGEKVFLECVQDMDHENMFWYRQDPGLGLRLIYFSYDVKMKEKGDIPEGYSVSREKKERFSLILESASTNQTSMYLCASSLQFKRMFFGSGTQLSVL.

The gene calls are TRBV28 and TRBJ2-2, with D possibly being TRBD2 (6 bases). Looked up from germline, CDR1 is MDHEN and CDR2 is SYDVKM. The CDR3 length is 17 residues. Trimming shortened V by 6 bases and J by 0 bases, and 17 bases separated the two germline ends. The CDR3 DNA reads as TGTGCCAGCAGGAATGCCAACTGGGGGGCGAACACCGGGGAGCTGTTTTTT. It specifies CASRNANWGANTGELFF. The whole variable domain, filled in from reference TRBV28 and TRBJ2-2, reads DVKVTQSSRYLVKRTGEKVFLECVQDMDHENMFWYRQDPGLGLRLIYFSYDVKMKEKGDIPEGYSVSREKKERFSLILESASTNQTSMYLCASRNANWGANTGELFFGEGSRLTVL.

The CDR3: CASRRDFQSAGELFF. The CDR3 nucleotides read TGTGCCAGCAGGCGGGACTTTCAGAGCGCCGGGGAGCTGTTTTTT. The V and J genes are TRBV5-4 and TRBJ2-2; tentative D call: TRBD2 (6 bases). Per the germline V gene, CDR1 is SGHNT and CDR2 is YYREEE (reference sequence). Trimming shortened V by 5 bases and J by 6 bases, and 17 bases separated the two germline ends. The CDR3 has 15 residues.

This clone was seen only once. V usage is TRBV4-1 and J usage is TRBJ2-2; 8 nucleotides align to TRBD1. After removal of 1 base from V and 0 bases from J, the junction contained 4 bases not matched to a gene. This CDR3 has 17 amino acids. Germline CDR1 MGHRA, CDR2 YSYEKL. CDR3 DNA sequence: TGCGCCAGCAGCCAAGTGCCAGGGGGCGCGAACACCGGGGAGCTGTTTTTT. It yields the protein CASSQVPGGANTGELFF.

CDR3: CASSQRDRANTEAFF. CDR3 sequence (DNA): TGTGCCAGCAGCCAGCGGGACAGGGCTAACACTGAAGCTTTCTTT. The chain is built from TRBV3-1 (or the pseudogene TRBV3-2) and TRBJ1-1; 9 bases align to TRBD1. The germline V gene has CDR1 LGHDT and CDR2 YNNKEL (reference sequence). The length of the CDR3 is 15 residues. V was pared by 3 bases and J by 2 bases, with 4 bases of the junction left unmatched.

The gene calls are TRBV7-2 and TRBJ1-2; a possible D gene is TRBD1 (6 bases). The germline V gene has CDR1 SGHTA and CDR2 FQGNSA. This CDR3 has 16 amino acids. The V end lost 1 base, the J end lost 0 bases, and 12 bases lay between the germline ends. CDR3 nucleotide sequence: TGTGCCAGCAGCTTAGGGTGGACAGCTCCTAACTATGGCTACACCTTC. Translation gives CASSLGWTAPNYGYTF.

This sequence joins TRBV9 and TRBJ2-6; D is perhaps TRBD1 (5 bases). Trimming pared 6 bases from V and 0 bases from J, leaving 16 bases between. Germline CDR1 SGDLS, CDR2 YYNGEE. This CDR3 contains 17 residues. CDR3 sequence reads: CASKGPRLSSGANVLTF. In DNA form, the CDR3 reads TGTGCCAGCAAGGGGCCCCGCCTTAGCTCTGGGGCCAACGTCCTGACTTTC.

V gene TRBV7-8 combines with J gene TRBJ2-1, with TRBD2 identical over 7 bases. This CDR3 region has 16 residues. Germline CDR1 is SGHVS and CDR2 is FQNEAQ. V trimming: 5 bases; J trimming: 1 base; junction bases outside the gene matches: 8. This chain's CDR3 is CASSPRLARSYNEQFF. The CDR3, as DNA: TGTGCCAGCAGCCCCCGACTAGCTAGGTCCTACAATGAGCAGTTCTTC. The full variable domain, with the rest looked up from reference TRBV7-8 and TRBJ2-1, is GAGVSQSPRYKVAKRGQDVALRCDPISGHVSLFWYQQALGQGPEFLTYFQNEAQLDKSGLPSDRFFAERPEGSVSTLKIQRTQQEDSAVYLCASSPRLARSYNEQFFGPGTRLTVL.

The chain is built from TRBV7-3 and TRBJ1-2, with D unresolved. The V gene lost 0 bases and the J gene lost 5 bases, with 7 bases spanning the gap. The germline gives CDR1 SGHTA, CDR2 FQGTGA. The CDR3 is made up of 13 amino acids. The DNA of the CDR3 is TGTGCCAGCAGCTTAACGAGGGAATATGGCTACACCTTC. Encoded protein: CASSLTREYGYTF.

CDR3 sequence (DNA): TGTGCCAGTAGTACGACAGGGACCGGAAACACCATATATTTT. This sequence encodes CASSTTGTGNTIYF. The chain is built from TRBV19 and TRBJ1-3, with 7 bases lining up with TRBD1. Germline CDR1 is LNHDA and CDR2 is SQIVND (reference sequence). V lost 4 bases to trimming and J lost 4 bases; unmatched junction nucleotides: 4. The CDR3 has 14 amino acids.

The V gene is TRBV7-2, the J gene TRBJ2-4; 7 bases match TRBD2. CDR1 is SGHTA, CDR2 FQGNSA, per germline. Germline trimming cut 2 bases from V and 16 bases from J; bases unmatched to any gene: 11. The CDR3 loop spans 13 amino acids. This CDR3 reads CASSLKGGGPNYF. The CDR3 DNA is TGTGCCAGCAGCTTAAAGGGCGGGGGACCTAACTACTTC.

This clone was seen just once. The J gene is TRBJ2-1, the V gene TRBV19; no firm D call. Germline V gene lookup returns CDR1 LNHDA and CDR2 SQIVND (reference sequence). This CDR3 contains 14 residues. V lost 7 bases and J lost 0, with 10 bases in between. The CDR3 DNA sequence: TGTGCCAGTACTACCACCGACTCCTACAATGAGCAGTTCTTC. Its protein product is CASTTTDSYNEQFF.